The clone carrying this T cell receptor (beta chain) was counted many times. Its antigen remains unknown. There were TCR beta CDR3 regions amplified from RNA transcripts. TCR CDR3 regions were first amplified by RT-PCR with HTBI primers. From the multiplex PCR reads, TCRdb called clonotypes with MiXCR, one entry per CDR3 protein. The top ten hold 35% to 40% of the sample, which has approximately 300,000 distinct CDR3 sequences, roughly 19% seen once. The sample comes from a study of T cells in Graves' hyperthyroidism and ophthalmopathy. Study-level background: Peripheral blood was acquired at first diagnosis, ahead of any therapy whatsoever. Study-level results: Separation of ophthalmopathy from stable hyperthyroidism was achieved by a 13 V-J model. In the blood, most expanded thyroid clonotypes above 0.001 appeared as well. A median approximately 6.8 months before onset, the model predicted ophthalmopathy.

Input material: blood. The receptor comes from a man aged 50-59 years with Graves' ophthalmopathy.

CDR3 amino acids: CASSEAAGSVEQYF. CDR3 DNA sequence: TGTGCCAGCAGTGAAGCGGCGGGATCGGTCGAGCAGTACTTC. The V gene is TRBV2, the J gene TRBJ2-7; D is perhaps TRBD2 (6 bases). V dropped 0 bases and J dropped 6 bases, with 12 bases sitting between them. The CDR3 totals 14 residues. Germline assignment: CDR1 SNHLY and CDR2 FYNNEI.